A selection of T cell receptor beta chains follows, all from one sample in a study of identical twins. TCRdb re-analysed the 5' RACE reads in MiXCR, keeping a single row per CDR3 protein. The profile shows 420,000 or so distinct CDR3 sequences, around a sixth of them singletons. The sequenced material came from naive T cells sorted from blood. The receptors here all came from a man between 50 and 59 years old in good health. CDR3s include the opening cysteine and the closing phenylalanine or tryptophan. The D gene is left open where the match is weak. For some rows the clone size is stated as once, few or many, or as a class when expanded; others skip it.

d_gene	j_gene	v_gene	abundance	CDR3nt	CDR3aa
-	TRBJ1-5	TRBV11-2	few	TGTGCCAGCAGCTTAGGGGCGCGTGGGGCCCATCAGCCCCAGCATTTT	CASSLGARGAHQPQHF
TRBD1	TRBJ2-7	TRBV15	many	TGTGCCACCAGCGTTCGACAGGGGGCCTACGAGCAGTACTTC	CATSVRQGAYEQYF
-	TRBJ1-5	TRBV28	-	TGTGCCAGCAGTAAAGACGAGCTTAGCAATCAGCCCCAGCATTTT	CASSKDELSNQPQHF
TRBD2	TRBJ2-1	TRBV27	-	TGTGCCAGCAGTTTAAGACTAGCGGCCTACAATGAGCAGTTCTTC	CASSLRLAAYNEQFF
TRBD2	TRBJ2-5	TRBV5-1	-	TGCGCCAGCAGCCCCCAACGGGCGGGGGGCAGGGAGACCCAGTACTTC	CASSPQRAGGRETQYF
TRBD1	TRBJ1-5	TRBV5-5	-	TGTGCCAGCAGTTTGGCCGGGACAGTGGGAAGCAATCAGCCCCAGCATTTT	CASSLAGTVGSNQPQHF
TRBD1	TRBJ2-5	TRBV20-1	-	TGCAGTGCCATCGACAGGGGCGAGACCCAGTACTTC	CSAIDRGETQYF
TRBD1	TRBJ2-1	TRBV4-2	many	TGTGCCAGCAGCCCCCGGGACAGGGCGGTGAGTGGGCAGTTCTTC	CASSPRDRAVSGQFF
TRBD2	TRBJ2-5	TRBV9	few	TGTGCCAGCAGCGTATCTAGCGGAGCGAGTGAGACCCAGTACTTC	CASSVSSGASETQYF
-	TRBJ2-3	TRBV29-1	many	TGCAGCGTTGGTGATTATACGCAGTATTTT	CSVGDYTQYF
-	TRBJ2-7	TRBV5-1	-	TGCGCCAGCAGCTTGACCCAGGAACCTTACGAGCAGTACTTC	CASSLTQEPYEQYF
TRBD2	TRBJ2-2	TRBV12-3/TRBV12-4	few	TGTGCCAGCAGTTTAGGCCAGCGGGGGAACACCGGGGAGCTGTTTTTT	CASSLGQRGNTGELFF
-	TRBJ1-1	TRBV4-3	-	TGCGCCAGCAGCCACGGGTCGGGGGGTATGAACACTGAAGCTTTCTTT	CASSHGSGGMNTEAFF
TRBD1	TRBJ2-5	TRBV18	many	TGTGCCAGCTCACCACCGACAGGGGATTTCCAAGAGACCCAGTACTTC	CASSPPTGDFQETQYF
-	TRBJ1-4	TRBV10-3	-	TGTGCCATCGGGGATCGCGACATTAATGAAAAACTGTTTTTT	CAIGDRDINEKLFF
-	TRBJ1-1	TRBV29-1	many	TGCAGCGTCAACCAAGGGGCCCCTGAAGCTTTCTTT	CSVNQGAPEAFF
-	TRBJ2-7	TRBV20-1	few	TGCAGTGCTAGCGGGAGGGGGCATTACGAGCAGTACTTC	CSASGRGHYEQYF
TRBD2	TRBJ2-1	TRBV11-2	-	TGTGCCAGCAGCTTCCCGGGACTAGCGGGGGGCTACAATGAGCAGTTCTTC	CASSFPGLAGGYNEQFF
-	TRBJ2-2	TRBV20-1	-	TGCAGTTACAGGAACACCGGGGAGCTGTTTTTT	CSYRNTGELFF
-	TRBJ2-2	TRBV7-2	few	TGTGCCAGCAGCTTAGTGGGCGGGGCCGGGGAGCTGTTTTTT	CASSLVGGAGELFF
-	TRBJ2-1	TRBV29-1	few	TGCAGCCTGGGGGACAGGGTAGCGGGAGTGCACTACAATGAGCAGTTCTTC	CSLGDRVAGVHYNEQFF
TRBD2	TRBJ2-5	TRBV6-5	many	TGTGCCAGCAGTTACTCAGGACTAGCAGGAGAGACCCAGTACTTC	CASSYSGLAGETQYF
-	TRBJ2-5	TRBV7-2	few	TGTGCCAGCAGCTTAGTGGTCCTGGGAGGAGAGACCCAGTACTTC	CASSLVVLGGETQYF
-	TRBJ1-6	TRBV20-1	-	TGCAGTGCTAGAAGGAGGGTACGGTCCTATAATTCACCCCTCCACTTT	CSARRRVRSYNSPLHF
-	TRBJ1-1	TRBV6-5	-	TGTGCCAGCAGTTACTCGAAGCAGGGTCGGACTGAAGCTTTCTTT	CASSYSKQGRTEAFF
-	TRBJ1-1	TRBV15	few	TGTGCCACCAGCAGAGGGAGGGTGAACACTGAAGCTTTCTTT	CATSRGRVNTEAFF
TRBD2	TRBJ2-1	TRBV20-1	-	TGCAGTGCTAGAGATCGACTAGCGGGAGTCTACAATGAGCAGTTCTTC	CSARDRLAGVYNEQFF
-	TRBJ2-7	TRBV24-1	many	TGTGCCACCAGTGAAACCGGGAACTCCTACGAGCAGTACTTC	CATSETGNSYEQYF
-	TRBJ1-2	TRBV3-1	-	TGTGCCAGCAGCATCAAGACGGACCACTATGGCTACACCTTC	CASSIKTDHYGYTF
TRBD2	TRBJ2-7	TRBV9	many	TGTGCCAGCAGCGTCCGGGGGGGCGAGCAGTACTTC	CASSVRGGEQYF
-	TRBJ1-1	TRBV20-1	many	TGCAGTGCTAGAGATACAGGGCCAATGAACACTGAAGCTTTCTTT	CSARDTGPMNTEAFF
-	TRBJ1-1	TRBV5-6	-	TGTGCCAGCAGCTTGGCTTCCTGGCAGGGCGGCGTGAACACTGAAGCTTTCTTT	CASSLASWQGGVNTEAFF
TRBD1	TRBJ1-4	TRBV4-3	-	TGCGCCAGCAGCCCGACGCCGGGACAGCCTAATGAAAAACTGTTTTTT	CASSPTPGQPNEKLFF
-	TRBJ1-2	TRBV7-2	-	TGTGCCAGCAGCTCCCAGCAAGCTAACTATGGCTACACCTTC	CASSSQQANYGYTF
TRBD2	TRBJ2-1	TRBV20-1	-	TGCAGTTTTCTAGCGGGAGGGCCGGATGAGCAGTTCTTC	CSFLAGGPDEQFF
-	TRBJ2-5	TRBV12-3/TRBV12-4	-	TGTGCCAGCAGTTTAGAGCTAGCCCGAGAGACCCAGTACTTC	CASSLELARETQYF
-	TRBJ2-4	TRBV28	-	TGTGCCAGCAGTTTGGATGGGGCCAAAAACATTCAGTACTTC	CASSLDGAKNIQYF
TRBD1	TRBJ1-6	TRBV12-3/TRBV12-4	many	TGTGCCAGCAGTCTCGGGACAGGGAACTCACCCCTCCACTTT	CASSLGTGNSPLHF
TRBD2	TRBJ2-7	TRBV20-1	many	TGCAGTGCCATTTCGGGGGGCTCCTACGAGCAGTACTTC	CSAISGGSYEQYF
-	TRBJ2-2	TRBV21-1	-	TGTGCCAGCAGCAAAGAAGTACGGGAGACCGGGGAGCTGTTTTTT	CASSKEVRETGELFF
TRBD2	TRBJ2-5	TRBV5-1	few	TGCGCCAGCAGCTTGGCCCTAGCGGGAGACGAGACCCAGTACTTC	CASSLALAGDETQYF